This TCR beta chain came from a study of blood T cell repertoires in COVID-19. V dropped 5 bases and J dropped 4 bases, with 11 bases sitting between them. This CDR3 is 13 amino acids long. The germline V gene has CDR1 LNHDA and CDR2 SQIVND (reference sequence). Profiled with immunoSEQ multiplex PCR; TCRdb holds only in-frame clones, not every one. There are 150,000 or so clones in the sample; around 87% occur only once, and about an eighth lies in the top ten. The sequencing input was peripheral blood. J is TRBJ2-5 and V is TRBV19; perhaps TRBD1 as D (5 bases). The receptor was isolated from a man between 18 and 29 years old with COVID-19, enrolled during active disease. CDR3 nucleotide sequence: TGTGCCAGTAGTTCCAGGGTATTAGAGACCCAGTACTTC. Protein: CASSSRVLETQYF.